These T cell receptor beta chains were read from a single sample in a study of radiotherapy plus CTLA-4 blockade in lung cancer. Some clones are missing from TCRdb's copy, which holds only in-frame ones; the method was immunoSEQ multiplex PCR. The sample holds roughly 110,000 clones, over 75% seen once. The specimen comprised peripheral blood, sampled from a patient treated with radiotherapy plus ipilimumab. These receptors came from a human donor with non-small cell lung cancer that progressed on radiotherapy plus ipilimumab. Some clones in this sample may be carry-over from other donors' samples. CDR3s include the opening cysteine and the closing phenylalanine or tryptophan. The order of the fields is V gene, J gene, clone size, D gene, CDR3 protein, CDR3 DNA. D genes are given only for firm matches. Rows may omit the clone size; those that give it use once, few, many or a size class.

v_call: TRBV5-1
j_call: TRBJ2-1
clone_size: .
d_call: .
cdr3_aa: CASSPDFSQFF
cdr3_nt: TGCGCCAGCAGCCCGGACTTCTCCCAGTTCTTC

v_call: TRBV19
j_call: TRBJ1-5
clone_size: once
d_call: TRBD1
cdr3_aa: CASSIVHRGSWQPQHF
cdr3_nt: TGTGCCAGTAGTATAGTTCACAGGGGATCGTGGCAGCCCCAGCATTTT

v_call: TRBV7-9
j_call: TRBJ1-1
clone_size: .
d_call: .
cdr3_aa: CASSVGQIEAFF
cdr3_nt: TGTGCCAGCAGCGTTGGACAGATTGAAGCTTTCTTT

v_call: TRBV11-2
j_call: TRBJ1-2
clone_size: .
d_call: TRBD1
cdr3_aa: CASSPQTGVGYTF
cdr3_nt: TGTGCCAGCAGCCCCCAAACAGGGGTTGGCTACACCTTC

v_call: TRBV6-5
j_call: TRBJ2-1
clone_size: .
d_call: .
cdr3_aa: CASSYSNEQFF
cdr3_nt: TGTGCCAGCAGTTACTCGAATGAGCAGTTCTTC

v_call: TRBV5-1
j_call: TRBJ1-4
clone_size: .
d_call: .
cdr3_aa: CASSLGTVNEKLFF
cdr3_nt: TGCGCCAGCAGCTTGGGGACAGTCAATGAAAAACTGTTTTTT

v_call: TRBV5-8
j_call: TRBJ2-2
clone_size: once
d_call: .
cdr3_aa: CASSFLNTGELFF
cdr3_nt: TGTGCCAGCAGCTTCCTGAACACCGGGGAGCTGTTTTTT

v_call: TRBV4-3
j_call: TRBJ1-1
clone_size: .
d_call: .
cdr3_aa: CASSQDFNGNTEAFF
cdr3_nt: TGCGCCAGCAGCCAAGATTTTAACGGGAACACTGAAGCTTTCTTT

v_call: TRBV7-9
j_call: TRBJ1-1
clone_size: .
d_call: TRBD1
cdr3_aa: CASSLGQGGGTNTEAFF
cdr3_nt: TGTGCCAGCAGCTTAGGACAGGGAGGGGGAACAAACACTGAAGCTTTCTTT

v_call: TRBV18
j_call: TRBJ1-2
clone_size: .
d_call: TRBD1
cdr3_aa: CASSPDRANYGYTF
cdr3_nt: TGTGCCAGCTCACCCGACAGGGCCAACTATGGCTACACCTTC

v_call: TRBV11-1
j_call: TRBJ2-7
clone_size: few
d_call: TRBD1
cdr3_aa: CASSQDRGEQYF
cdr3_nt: TGTGCCAGCAGCCAGGACAGGGGCGAGCAGTACTTC

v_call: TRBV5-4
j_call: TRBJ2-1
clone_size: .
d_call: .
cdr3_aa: CASHSQRGADEQFF
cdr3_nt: TGTGCCAGCCACTCCCAAAGGGGGGCAGATGAGCAGTTCTTC

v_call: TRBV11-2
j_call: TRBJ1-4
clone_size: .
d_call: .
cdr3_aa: CASSRALLSEKLFF
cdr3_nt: TGTGCCAGCAGCCGGGCCCTTCTTAGCGAAAAACTGTTTTTT

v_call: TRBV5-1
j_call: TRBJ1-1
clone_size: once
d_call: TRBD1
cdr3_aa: CASSKDRGQGINTEAFF
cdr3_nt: TGCGCCAGCAGCAAGGACCGGGGACAGGGGATTAACACTGAAGCTTTCTTT

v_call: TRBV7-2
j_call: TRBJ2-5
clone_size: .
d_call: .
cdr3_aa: CASSLASSGYGETQYF
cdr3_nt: TGTGCCAGCAGCTTAGCGAGTTCCGGTTACGGGGAGACCCAGTACTTC

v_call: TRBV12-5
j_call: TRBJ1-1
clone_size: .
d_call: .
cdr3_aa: CASGLTESPEAFF
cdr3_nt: TGTGCTAGTGGTTTGACCGAATCCCCTGAAGCTTTCTTT

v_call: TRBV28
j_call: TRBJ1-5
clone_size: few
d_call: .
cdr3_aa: CASSSHGQTSNQPQHF
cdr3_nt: TGTGCCAGCAGTTCCCATGGACAGACTAGCAATCAGCCCCAGCATTTT

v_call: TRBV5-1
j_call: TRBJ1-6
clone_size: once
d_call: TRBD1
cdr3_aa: CASSPDRPSSYNSPLHF
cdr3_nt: TGCGCCAGCAGCCCGGACAGGCCTAGCTCCTATAATTCACCCCTCCACTTT

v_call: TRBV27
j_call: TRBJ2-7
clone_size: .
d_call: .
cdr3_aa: CASRAPGPRFYEQYF
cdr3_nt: TGTGCCAGCAGGGCCCCGGGACCGCGCTTTTACGAGCAGTACTTC

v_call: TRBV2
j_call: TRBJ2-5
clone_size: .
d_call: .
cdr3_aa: CASIEAGRETQYF
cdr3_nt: TGTGCCAGCATCGAGGCAGGGAGAGAGACCCAGTACTTC

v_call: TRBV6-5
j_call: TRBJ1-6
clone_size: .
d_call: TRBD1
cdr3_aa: CASSYGTGASPLHF
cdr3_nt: TGTGCCAGCAGTTACGGGACAGGGGCTTCACCCCTCCACTTT

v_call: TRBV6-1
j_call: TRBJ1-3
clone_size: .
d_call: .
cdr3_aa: CATVRDSGNTIYF
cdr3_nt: TGTGCCACCGTGAGAGACTCTGGAAACACCATATATTTT

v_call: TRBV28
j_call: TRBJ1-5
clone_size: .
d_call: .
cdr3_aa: CASSSPLTRDNQPQHF
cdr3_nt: TGTGCCAGCAGTTCCCCTCTGACACGGGACAATCAGCCCCAGCATTTT

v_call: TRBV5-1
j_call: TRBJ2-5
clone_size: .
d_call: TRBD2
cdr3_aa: CASSLTSGAVETQYF
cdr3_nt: TGCGCCAGCAGCTTGACTAGCGGGGCAGTAGAGACCCAGTACTTC

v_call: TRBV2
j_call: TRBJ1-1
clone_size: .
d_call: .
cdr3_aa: CASSEDRAQAEAFF
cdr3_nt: TGTGCCAGCAGTGAAGACAGGGCGCAGGCTGAAGCTTTCTTT

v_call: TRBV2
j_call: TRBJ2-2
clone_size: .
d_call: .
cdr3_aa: CASSDRGTGELFF
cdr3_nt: TGTGCCAGCAGTGACAGGGGCACCGGGGAGCTGTTTTTT

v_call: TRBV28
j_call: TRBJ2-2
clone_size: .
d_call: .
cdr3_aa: CASSLGAGTGELFF
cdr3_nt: TGTGCCAGCAGTTTGGGGGCAGGGACCGGGGAGCTGTTTTTT

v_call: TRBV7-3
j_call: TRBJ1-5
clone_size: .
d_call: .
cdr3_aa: CASSWDGPNQPQHF
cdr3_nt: TGTGCCAGCAGCTGGGACGGTCCCAATCAGCCCCAGCATTTT

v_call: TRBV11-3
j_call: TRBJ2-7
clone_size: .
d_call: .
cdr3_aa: CASSLLSEQYF
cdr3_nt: TGTGCCAGCAGCTTATTGAGCGAGCAGTACTTC

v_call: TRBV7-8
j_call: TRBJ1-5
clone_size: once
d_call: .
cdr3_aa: CASSLARLDQPQHF
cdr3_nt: TGTGCCAGCAGCTTAGCCCGGTTGGATCAGCCCCAGCATTTT

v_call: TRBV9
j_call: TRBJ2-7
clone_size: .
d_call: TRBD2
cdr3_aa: CASSVDTSGEWEQYF
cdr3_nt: TGTGCCAGCAGCGTAGATACTAGCGGGGAGTGGGAGCAGTACTTC

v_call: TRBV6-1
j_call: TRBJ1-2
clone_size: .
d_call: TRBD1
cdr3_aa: CASSEMGQGAFYGYTF
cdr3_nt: TGTGCCAGCAGTGAGATGGGACAGGGGGCGTTCTATGGCTACACCTTC

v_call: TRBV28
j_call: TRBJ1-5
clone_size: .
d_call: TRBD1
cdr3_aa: CASSRGAALGTDSNQPQHF
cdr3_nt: TGTGCCAGCAGTCGGGGCGCCGCCCTCGGGACAGATAGCAATCAGCCCCAGCATTTT

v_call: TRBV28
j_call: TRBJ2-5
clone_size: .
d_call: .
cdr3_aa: CASSLLGQETQYF
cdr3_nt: TGTGCCAGCAGTTTACTGGGCCAAGAGACCCAGTACTTC

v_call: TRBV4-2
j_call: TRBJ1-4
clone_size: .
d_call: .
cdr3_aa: CASSQNRVRSDEKLFF
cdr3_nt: TGTGCCAGCAGCCAAAACAGGGTCCGGTCGGATGAAAAACTGTTTTTT

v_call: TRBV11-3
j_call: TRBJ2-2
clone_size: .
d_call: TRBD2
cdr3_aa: CASSFLAAGELFF
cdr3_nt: TGTGCCAGCAGCTTTCTAGCGGCCGGGGAGCTGTTTTTT

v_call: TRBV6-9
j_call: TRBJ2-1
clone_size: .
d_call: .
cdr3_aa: CASISGGTLSNEQFF
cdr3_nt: TGTGCCAGCATTTCCGGCGGGACCCTGAGCAATGAGCAGTTCTTC

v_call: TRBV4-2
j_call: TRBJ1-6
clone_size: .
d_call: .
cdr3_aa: CASSQDTYSYNSPLHF
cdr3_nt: TGTGCCAGCAGCCAAGATACATACAGCTATAATTCACCCCTCCACTTT

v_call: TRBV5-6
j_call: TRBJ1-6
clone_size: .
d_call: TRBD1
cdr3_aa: CASSFGRGTYNSPLHF
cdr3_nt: TGTGCCAGCAGCTTTGGCAGGGGGACGTACAATTCACCCCTCCACTTT

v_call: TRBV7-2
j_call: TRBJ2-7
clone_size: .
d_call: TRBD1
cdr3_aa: CASSRIQGAPEQYF
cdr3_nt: TGTGCCAGCAGCCGTATCCAGGGGGCGCCCGAGCAGTACTTC

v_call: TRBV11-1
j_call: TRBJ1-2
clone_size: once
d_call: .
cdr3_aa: CASSLSGDGSGYTF
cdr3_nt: TGTGCCAGCAGCCTGTCGGGGGATGGAAGTGGCTACACCTTC

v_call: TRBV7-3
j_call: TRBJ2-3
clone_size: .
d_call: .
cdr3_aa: CASSDPDGLKGTQYF
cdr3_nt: TGTGCCAGCAGCGACCCGGACGGGCTGAAGGGTACGCAGTATTTT

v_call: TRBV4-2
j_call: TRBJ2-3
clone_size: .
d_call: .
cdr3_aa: CASSQNLRHRETDTQYF
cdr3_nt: TGTGCCAGCAGCCAAAACCTCCGGCACAGGGAAACAGATACGCAGTATTTT

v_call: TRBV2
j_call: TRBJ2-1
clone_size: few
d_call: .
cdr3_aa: CASVGRGGNEQFF
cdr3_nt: TGTGCCAGCGTAGGGCGTGGTGGAAATGAGCAGTTCTTC

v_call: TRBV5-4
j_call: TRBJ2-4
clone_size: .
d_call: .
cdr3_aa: CASSLDRSPNIQYF
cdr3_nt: TGTGCCAGCAGCCTTGACAGGTCTCCTAACATTCAGTACTTC

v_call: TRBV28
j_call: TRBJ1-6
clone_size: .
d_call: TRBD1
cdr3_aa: CASSPLDRDNSPLHF
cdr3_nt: TGTGCCAGCAGCCCGCTGGACAGGGATAATTCACCCCTCCACTTT